This TCR beta chain is from a study of control samples from healthy donors and cancer patients. Per germline, CDR1 SGHNT and CDR2 YENEEA. The V end was cut by 2 bases, the J end by 4 bases, with 8 bases between. CDR3 length: 13 amino acids. Libraries were prepared by immunoSEQ multiplex PCR; TCRdb keeps only in-frame clonotypes and omits some of them. The table includes 54,000 or so clones, over 85% detected once. V gene TRBV11-3 combines with J gene TRBJ1-1; TRBD1 is a possible D gene (5 bases). The source material was blood. The TCR was taken from a man younger than 40 in good health. The CDR3 region is CASSLRGATEAFF. The CDR3 DNA is TGTGCCAGCAGCTTAAGGGGAGCCACTGAAGCTTTCTTT.